This T cell receptor beta chain is from a study of control samples from healthy donors and cancer patients. The method was immunoSEQ multiplex PCR; TCRdb's version includes in-frame clones alone and lacks a portion of them. This sample has about 230,000 clones, with roughly 87% found just once. V lost 4 bases, J lost 5 bases, and 7 bases lay in between. The CDR3 consists of 12 residues. In germline, CDR1 is MDHEN, CDR2 SYDVKM. The sample consisted of PBMCs. This TCR came from a woman aged 55 to 70 with lung cancer. The chain has TRBV28 and TRBJ2-3, with D hard to call. The CDR3 bases are TGTGCCAGCAGTTCCAGACTAGATACGCAGTATTTT. Translated: CASSSRLDTQYF. The complete variable domain, with remaining parts taken from reference TRBV28 and TRBJ2-3, reads DVKVTQSSRYLVKRTGEKVFLECVQDMDHENMFWYRQDPGLGLRLIYFSYDVKMKEKGDIPEGYSVSREKKERFSLILESASTNQTSMYLCASSSRLDTQYFGPGTRLTVL.